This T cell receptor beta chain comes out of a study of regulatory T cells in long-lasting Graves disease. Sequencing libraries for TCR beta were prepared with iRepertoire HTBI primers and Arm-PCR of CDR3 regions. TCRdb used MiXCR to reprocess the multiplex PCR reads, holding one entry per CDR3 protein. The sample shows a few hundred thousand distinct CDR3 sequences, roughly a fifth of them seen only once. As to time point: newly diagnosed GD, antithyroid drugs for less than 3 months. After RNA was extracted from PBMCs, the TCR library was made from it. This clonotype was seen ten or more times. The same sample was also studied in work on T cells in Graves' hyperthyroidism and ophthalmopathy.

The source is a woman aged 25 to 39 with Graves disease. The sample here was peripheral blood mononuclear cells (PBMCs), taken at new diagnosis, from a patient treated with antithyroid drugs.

The CDR3 DNA sequence: TGTGCCAGCAGTTTCCGAACAGATACGCAGTATTTT. It codes for CASSFRTDTQYF. The gene calls are TRBV27 and TRBJ2-3; D gene unclear. The CDR3 consists of 12 residues. V was clipped by 3 bases and J by 3 bases, with 4 bases between them. Germline CDR1 and CDR2: MNHEY and SMNVEV (reference sequence).